Sequencing of this T cell receptor beta chain was carried out in a study of T cell responses to AZD1222 COVID-19 vaccine. About this clone: Its antigen is unknown.

TCRdb's copy holds only in-frame clones and misses some; the assay was immunoSEQ multiplex PCR. Of roughly 180,000 clones in the sample, about 89% were seen once. The germline V gene encodes CDR1 SGHDT and CDR2 YYEEEE. The CDR3 runs 17 residues. The trim removed 2 bases at V and 5 bases at J, leaving 10 bases unmatched. Regarding the study as a whole: Donors skewed white British and female; clonal diversity was possibly underestimated.

The J gene is TRBJ1-1, the V gene TRBV5-6; TRBD1 matches 12 bases. The sequencing here drew on peripheral blood, taken on day 0 of AZD1222 vaccination. The clonotype was recovered from an adult in good health. The chain's CDR3 is CASSFGTGGDILTEAFF. The CDR3, as DNA: TGTGCCAGCAGCTTCGGGACAGGGGGCGATATTTTAACTGAAGCTTTCTTT.